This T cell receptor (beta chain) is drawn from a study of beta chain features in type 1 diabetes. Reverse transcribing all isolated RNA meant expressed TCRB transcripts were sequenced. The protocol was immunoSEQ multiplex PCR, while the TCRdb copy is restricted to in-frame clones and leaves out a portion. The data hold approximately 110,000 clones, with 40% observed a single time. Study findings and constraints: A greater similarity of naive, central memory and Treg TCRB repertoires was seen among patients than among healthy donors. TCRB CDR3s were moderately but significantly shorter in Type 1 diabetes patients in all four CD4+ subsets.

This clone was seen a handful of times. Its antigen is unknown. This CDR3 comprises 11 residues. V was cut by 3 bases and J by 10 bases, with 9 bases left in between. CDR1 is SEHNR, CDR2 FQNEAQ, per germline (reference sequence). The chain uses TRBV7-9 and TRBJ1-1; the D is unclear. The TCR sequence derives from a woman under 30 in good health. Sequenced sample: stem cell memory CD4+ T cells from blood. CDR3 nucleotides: TGTGCCAGCAGCTTGGCGGGAGGAGCTTTCTTT. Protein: CASSLAGGAFF.